These 21 T cell receptor beta chains were sequenced from one sample in a study of control samples from healthy donors and cancer patients (TCRdb year 2020). The library came from the immunoSEQ multiplex PCR assay. Not all clones reach the TCRdb copy of this immuneACCESS table, which keeps in-frame sequences only. Checked studies attribute under half of the gap to unresolved V genes and leave the rest unexplained. A total of some 130,000 clones appear in this sample, around 90% of them only once. Clones ranked in the top ten supply more than 2% of the sample. Sequencing was carried out using blood. These receptors were taken from a man in his late teens or twenties in good health.

The gene calls are TRBV21-1 and TRBJ2-7; the tabulated D call, TRBD2, remains unverified against the DNA. TRBV21-1 represents a pseudogene. The CDR3 contains 15 residues. In nucleotides, the CDR3 is TGTGCCAGCAGCAAACTCAGACTAGGAAAGAACGAGCAGTACGTC. Protein: CASSKLRLGKNEQYV.

The chain combines TRBV5-1 with TRBJ2-1; TRBD1 agrees at 7 bases. V was pared by 4 bases and J by 7 bases, with 11 bases of the junction left unmatched. This CDR3 is 15 amino acids long. The V gene's germline CDR1 is SGHRS and CDR2 YFSETQ. CDR3 region: CASSEVTGLGNEQFF. CDR3 bases: TGCGCCAGCAGCGAGGTGACAGGGTTGGGGAATGAGCAGTTCTTC.

V usage is TRBV2 and J usage is TRBJ1-3; possibly TRBD1 for D (6 bases). CDR1 is SNHLY and CDR2 is FYNNEI in the germline V gene. V shed 8 bases and J shed 1 base, with 15 bases lying between them. The CDR3 totals 15 residues. CDR3 amino acids: CASGPIQGSGNTIYF. The CDR3 DNA sequence: TGTGCCAGCGGACCAATACAGGGTTCTGGAAACACCATATATTTT.

The V call is TRBV7-2, the J call TRBJ1-3, with TRBD1 matching over 9 bases. The V segment lost 6 bases and the J segment 9 bases; nucleotides outside the gene matches: 6. CDR1 and CDR2 from the germline V gene are SGHTA and FQGNSA. The CDR3 contains 13 residues. CDR3 sequence: CASRGDRAGTIYF. For the CDR3, the DNA is TGTGCCAGCAGGGGGGACAGGGCCGGCACCATATATTTT.

This sequence joins TRBV5-4 and TRBJ2-7, with TRBD1 matching over 10 bases. The CDR3 length is 15 residues. Germline CDR1 SGHNT, CDR2 YYREEE (reference sequence). The trim removed 2 bases at V and 1 base at J, leaving 3 bases unmatched. CDR3 nucleotides: TGTGCCAGCAGCTTTGGGACAGGGGTTTCCTACGAGCAGTACGTC. Encoded protein: CASSFGTGVSYEQYV.

The gene calls are TRBV13 and TRBJ2-3, with 9 bases lining up with TRBD2. Germline V gene data show CDR1 as PRHDT and CDR2 as FYEKMQ (reference sequence). V dropped 0 bases and J dropped 6; count of bases not matched to a gene: 1. The CDR3 totals 14 residues. CDR3 amino acids: CASSLGLAGDTQYF. The DNA of the CDR3 is TGTGCCAGCAGCTTAGGGCTAGCGGGGGATACGCAGTATTTT.

The chain combines TRBV18 with TRBJ1-1; 7 positions agree with TRBD1. Germline trimming cut 6 bases from V and 5 bases from J; bases unmatched to any gene: 15. This CDR3 is 16 amino acids long. Germline CDR1 is KGHSH and CDR2 is LQKENI. The CDR3 DNA reads TGTGCCAGCTCCCCCGGACAGGACCTCCCGTTGACTGAAGCTTTCTTT. It translates to CASSPGQDLPLTEAFF. Full variable domain (rest looked up from reference TRBV18 and TRBJ1-1): NAGVMQNPRHLVRRRGQEARLRCSPMKGHSHVYWYRQLPEEGLKFMVYLQKENIIDESGMPKERFSAEFPKEGPSILRIQQVVRGDSAAYFCASSPGQDLPLTEAFFGQGTRLTVV.

The genes are TRBV9 and TRBJ1-1, with TRBD1 as a possible D gene (5 bases). Looked up from germline, CDR1 is SGDLS and CDR2 is YYNGEE. This CDR3 spans 13 amino acids. V lost 0 bases and J lost 6, with 9 bases in between. CDR3 bases: TGTGCCAGCAGCGTAGGCAGGGCTTCTGAAGCTTTCTTT. Its translation: CASSVGRASEAFF.

This rearrangement joins TRBV29-1 to TRBJ2-3, with 7 bases lining up with TRBD2. CDR3 size: 11 residues. Germline CDR1 is SQVTM and CDR2 is ANQGSEA. V dropped 4 bases and J dropped 5; count of bases not matched to a gene: 0. CDR3 DNA: TGCAGCGTTGGCGGGGGAGATACGCAGTATTTT. Encoded protein: CSVGGGDTQYF.

The chain couples TRBV18 to TRBJ1-2; unclear D gene. Trimming left V 6 bases short and J 4 bases short, with 12 bases between. In germline, CDR1 is KGHSH, CDR2 LQKENI. The CDR3 runs to 13 residues. The CDR3 DNA reads as TGTGCCAGCTCCCGGAGTCTCCGCTATGGCTACACCTTC. It yields the protein CASSRSLRYGYTF.

The V and J genes are TRBV30 and TRBJ1-5, with a possible D match to TRBD1 (6 bases). Per germline, CDR1 GTSNPN and CDR2 SVGIG (reference sequence). The CDR3 extends over 17 amino acids. Trimming pared 2 bases from V and 3 bases from J, leaving 20 bases between. The CDR3 DNA sequence: TGTGCCTGGAGTCTCGGACAGAGGTGGAGTATCAATCAGCCCCAGCATTTT. It translates to CAWSLGQRWSINQPQHF.

The chain employs TRBV5-4 and TRBJ2-7; no clear D gene. Germline V gene lookup returns CDR1 SGHNT and CDR2 YYREEE (reference sequence). This CDR3 has 12 amino acids. Trimming removed 0 bases from V and 6 bases from J, with 7 bases in between. The CDR3 DNA reads as TGTGCCAGCAGCTTGGACCCATCCGAGCAGTACTTC. Translation: CASSLDPSEQYF.

CDR3 nucleotides: TGTGCCAGCAGCCAAGAAGGCGGGAGCTCCTACAATGAGCAGTTCTTC. Residues: CASSQEGGSSYNEQFF. This chain connects TRBV3-1 (or the pseudogene TRBV3-2) to TRBJ2-1, with 7 positions matching TRBD2. This CDR3 is built from 16 residues. Germline CDR1 reads LGHDT; CDR2 reads YNNKEL (reference sequence). The J segment lost 0 bases and the V segment lost 0 bases, leaving 2 bases of the junction unmatched.

The chain carries TRBV6-2 or TRBV6-3 and TRBJ2-3, with a tentative D call TRBD1 (6 bases). Germline CDR1 is MNHEY and CDR2 is SVGEGT. Trimming cost V 3 bases and J 3 bases, with 16 bases left between them. The CDR3 covers 16 residues. The CDR3 loop reads CASSYPVGAGTDTQYF. The CDR3 nucleotides read TGTGCCAGCAGTTATCCCGTGGGGGCTGGGACAGATACGCAGTATTTT.

The chain recombines TRBV27 with TRBJ2-1, with 7 bases aligning to TRBD1. Germline V gene data show CDR1 as MNHEY and CDR2 as SMNVEV (reference sequence). CDR3 length: 15 residues. Losses at the gene ends were 5 bases for V and 5 bases for J; bases not matched to a gene: 9. CDR3 nucleotide sequence: TGTGCCAGCAGTCGTCTATGGGGACAGAACAATGAGCAGTTCTTC. Translated: CASSRLWGQNNEQFF.

This clone is a singleton in its sample. The chain is built from TRBV2 and TRBJ2-2; the D gene is possibly TRBD1 (7 bases). The CDR3 runs 15 residues. Germline lookup yields CDR1 SNHLY and CDR2 FYNNEI. Trimming removed 7 bases from V and 5 bases from J, with 17 bases in between. The CDR3 DNA reads TGTGCCAGCACGCGGGGCAGGGGGAAGACCGGGGAGCTGTTTTTT. Translating it yields CASTRGRGKTGELFF. Full variable domain (rest looked up from reference TRBV2 and TRBJ2-2): EPEVTQTPSHQVTQMGQEVILRCVPISNHLYFYWYRQILGQKVEFLVSFYNNEISEKSEIFDDQFSVERPDGSNFTLKIRSTKLEDSAMYFCASTRGRGKTGELFFGEGSRLTVL.

The J gene is TRBJ1-6, the V gene TRBV19; unclear D gene. CDR3 length: 14 amino acids. Per germline, CDR1 LNHDA and CDR2 SQIVND (reference sequence). Trimming pared 1 base from V and 9 bases from J, leaving 10 bases between. This CDR3 is CASSIGQEGSPLHF. The CDR3 nucleotides read TGTGCCAGTAGTATAGGGCAGGAAGGTTCACCCCTCCACTTT.

The chain is built from TRBV27 and TRBJ1-5; possibly TRBD1 for D (5 bases). CDR1 is MNHEY and CDR2 is SMNVEV in the germline V gene (reference sequence). The ends were cut back, 5 bases at V and 1 base at J, with 9 bases in the middle. There are 14 residues in the CDR3. The DNA for the CDR3 is TGTGCCAGCAGTATCGGGGGGAGCAATCAGCCCCAGCATTTT. Its translation is CASSIGGSNQPQHF.

The chain links TRBV2 to TRBJ1-2; 9 positions match TRBD1. CDR1 is SNHLY, CDR2 FYNNEI, per germline. Trimming removed 5 bases from V and 8 bases from J; junction bases left unmatched: 9. The CDR3 is 14 amino acids. DNA for the CDR3: TGTGCCAGCAGTCTGGGGGACAGGGCTGAGGGCTACACCTTC. Its protein is CASSLGDRAEGYTF.

J is TRBJ1-3 and V is TRBV7-9, with D perhaps TRBD1 (5 bases). CDR1 and CDR2 (germline): SEHNR, FQNEAQ (reference sequence). V dropped 6 bases and J dropped 0 bases, with 9 bases sitting between them. The CDR3 has 14 residues. CDR3 region: CASRTTASGNTIYF. CDR3 coding DNA: TGTGCCAGCAGAACGACAGCCTCTGGAAACACCATATATTTT. Full variable domain (outside the CDR3, taken from reference TRBV7-9 and TRBJ1-3): DTGVSQNPRHKITKRGQNVTFRCDPISEHNRLYWYRQTLGQGPEFLTYFQNEAQLEKSRLLSDRFSAERPKGSFSTLEIQRTEQGDSAMYLCASRTTASGNTIYFGEGSWLTVV.

The V call is TRBV2, the J call TRBJ1-5, with TRBD1 identical over 7 bases. The V segment lost 4 bases and the J segment 5 bases; nucleotides outside the gene matches: 8. This CDR3 has 15 residues. The germline gives CDR1 SNHLY, CDR2 FYNNEI. CDR3 sequence (DNA): TGTGCCAGCAGTGGGACACAGGGGAGGTATCAGCCCCAGCATTTT. It specifies CASSGTQGRYQPQHF.